This TCR beta chain originates from a study of T cell responses to AZD1222 COVID-19 vaccine. Clones were sequenced by immunoSEQ multiplex PCR, and TCRdb holds only the in-frame ones, with some missing. The data contain approximately 130,000 clones, about 89% of them seen just once; the ten biggest clones take up around a tenth. V was trimmed by 7 bases and J by 1 base, leaving 10 bases between them. CDR3 length: 14 amino acids. CDR1 and CDR2 from the germline V gene are SNHLY and FYNNEI. This TCR derives from an adult who received the AZD1222 COVID-19 vaccine. The sequenced sample was peripheral blood, obtained 28 days after the second AZD1222 dose. The V gene is TRBV2, the J gene TRBJ2-2, with a weak D call TRBD1 (5 bases). The DNA of the CDR3 is TGTGCCAGCATGGCGCAGGGGAACACCGGGGAGCTGTTTTTT. Translated, it gives CASMAQGNTGELFF.